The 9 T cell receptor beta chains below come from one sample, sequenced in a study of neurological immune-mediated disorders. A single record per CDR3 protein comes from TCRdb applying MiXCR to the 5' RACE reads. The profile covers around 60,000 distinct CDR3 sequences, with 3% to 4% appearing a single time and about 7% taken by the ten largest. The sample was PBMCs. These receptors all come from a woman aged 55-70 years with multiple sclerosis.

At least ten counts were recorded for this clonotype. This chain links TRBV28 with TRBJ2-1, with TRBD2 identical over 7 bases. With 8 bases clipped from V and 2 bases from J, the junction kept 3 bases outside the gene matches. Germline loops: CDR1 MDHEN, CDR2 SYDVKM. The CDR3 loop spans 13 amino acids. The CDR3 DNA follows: TGTGCCAGCGGCCTAGCGGCCTACAATGAGCAGTTCTTC. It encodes CASGLAAYNEQFF.

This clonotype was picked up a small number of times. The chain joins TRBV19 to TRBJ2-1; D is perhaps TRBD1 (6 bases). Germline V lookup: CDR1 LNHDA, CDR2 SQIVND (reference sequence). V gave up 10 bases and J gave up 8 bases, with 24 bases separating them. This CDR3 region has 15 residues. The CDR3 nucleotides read TGTGCCACCCTACAGGGTGTCGCGACCGGGTATGAGCAGTTCTTC. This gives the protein CATLQGVATGYEQFF.

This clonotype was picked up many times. CDR3 region: CASKIRAGSTDTQYF. The CDR3 DNA reads as TGCGCCAGCAAAATTCGGGCGGGAAGCACAGATACGCAGTATTTT. The chain couples TRBV5-1 to TRBJ2-3; perhaps TRBD2 as D (6 bases). CDR3 length: 15 residues. The germline V gene has CDR1 SGHRS and CDR2 YFSETQ. Trimming took off 6 bases at V and 0 bases at J, with 14 bases between the two ends.

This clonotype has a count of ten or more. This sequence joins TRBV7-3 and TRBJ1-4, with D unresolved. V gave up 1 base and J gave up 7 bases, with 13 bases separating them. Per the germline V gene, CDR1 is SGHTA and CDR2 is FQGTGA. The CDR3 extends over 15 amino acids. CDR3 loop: CASSLNGEESEKLFF. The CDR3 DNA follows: TGTGCCAGCAGCTTAAACGGCGAGGAAAGTGAAAAACTGTTTTTT.

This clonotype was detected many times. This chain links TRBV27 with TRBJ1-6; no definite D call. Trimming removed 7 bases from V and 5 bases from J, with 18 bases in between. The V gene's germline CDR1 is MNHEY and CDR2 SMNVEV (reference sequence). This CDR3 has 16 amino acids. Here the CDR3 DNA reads TGTGCCAGCAAGAGGACGCCGAATCTGGATAATTCACCCCTCCACTTT. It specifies CASKRTPNLDNSPLHF.

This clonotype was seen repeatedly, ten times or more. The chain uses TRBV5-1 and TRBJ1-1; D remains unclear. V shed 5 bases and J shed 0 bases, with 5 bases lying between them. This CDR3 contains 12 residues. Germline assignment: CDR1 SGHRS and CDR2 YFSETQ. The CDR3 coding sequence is TGCGCCAGCAGTTTGCTGAACACTGAAGCTTTCTTT. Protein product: CASSLLNTEAFF.

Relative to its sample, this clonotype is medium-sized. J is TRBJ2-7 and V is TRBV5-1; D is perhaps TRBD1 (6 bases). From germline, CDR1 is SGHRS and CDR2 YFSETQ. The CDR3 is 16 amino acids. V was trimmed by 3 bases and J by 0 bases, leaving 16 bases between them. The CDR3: CASSSGQFQSSYEQYF. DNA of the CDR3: TGCGCCAGCAGCTCCGGACAGTTCCAAAGCTCCTACGAGCAGTACTTC.

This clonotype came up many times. In DNA, the CDR3 is TGTGCCAGCAGTCCCGACAGGGTCAATCAGCCCCAGCATTTT. Protein: CASSPDRVNQPQHF. V is TRBV2 and J is TRBJ1-5, with 7 bases lining up with TRBD1. Looked up from germline, CDR1 is SNHLY and CDR2 is FYNNEI. With V trimmed by 5 bases and J by 3 bases, 4 bases remained unmatched. The CDR3 spans 14 residues.

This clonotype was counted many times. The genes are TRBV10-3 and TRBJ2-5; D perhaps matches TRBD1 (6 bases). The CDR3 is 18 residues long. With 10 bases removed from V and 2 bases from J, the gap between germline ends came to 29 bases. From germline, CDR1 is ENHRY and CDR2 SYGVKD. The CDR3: CATLNAEGGPVIQETQYF. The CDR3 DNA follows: TGTGCCACCCTAAACGCGGAAGGGGGACCGGTTATACAAGAGACCCAGTACTTC.